What follows are 29 T cell receptor beta chains derived from one specimen sequenced in a study of control samples from healthy donors and cancer patients. TCRdb's copy holds only in-frame clones and misses some; the assay was immunoSEQ multiplex PCR. The sample consists of roughly 150,000 clones, 85% to 90% of them appearing once. The sample consisted of blood. Source of these receptors: a man aged 18 to 30 in good health.

This rearrangement joins TRBV19 to TRBJ1-3; 7 positions agree with TRBD1. There are 15 residues in the CDR3. After removal of 7 bases from V and 2 bases from J, the junction contained 8 bases not matched to a gene. CDR1 is LNHDA and CDR2 is SQIVND in the germline V gene (reference sequence). As DNA, the CDR3 is TGTGCCAGTACCGAGCGGACAGGAGCTGGAAACACCATATATTTT. Residues: CASTERTGAGNTIYF.

The J gene is TRBJ2-1, the V gene TRBV28; D not resolved. The CDR3 runs 11 residues. The V end was cut by 4 bases, the J end by 12 bases, with 10 bases between. Germline CDR1 is MDHEN and CDR2 is SYDVKM. The CDR3, as DNA: TGTGCCAGCAGTTCCCGAGCGTGGCAGTTCTTC. Amino acids: CASSSRAWQFF.

The V and J genes are TRBV7-7 and TRBJ2-5; 12 bases match TRBD2. There are 18 residues in the CDR3. V dropped 1 base and J dropped 4; count of bases not matched to a gene: 10. Per the germline V gene, CDR1 is SSHAT and CDR2 is FNYEAQ (reference sequence). CDR3 loop: CASSLGGLAGSRGETQYF. The CDR3 DNA reads as TGTGCCAGCAGCTTAGGAGGACTAGCGGGGTCGAGGGGAGAGACCCAGTACTTC.

V and J are TRBV30 and TRBJ2-2; D call uncertain. The CDR3 is 14 residues long. V was trimmed by 7 bases and J by 1 base, leaving 13 bases between them. Per the germline V gene, CDR1 is GTSNPN and CDR2 is SVGIG (reference sequence). This CDR3 is CASNTYGNTGELFF. DNA of the CDR3: TGTGCCTCCAACACCTATGGGAACACCGGGGAGCTGTTTTTT.

This chain connects TRBV7-9 to TRBJ2-2; 11 nucleotides align to TRBD1. V lost 5 bases to trimming and J lost 7 bases; unmatched junction nucleotides: 9. The length of the CDR3 is 16 residues. CDR1 is SEHNR, CDR2 FQNEAQ, per germline (reference sequence). CDR3 loop: CASSRGTGGLIGELFF. CDR3 coding DNA: TGTGCCAGCAGCCGTGGGACAGGGGGATTAATCGGGGAGCTGTTTTTT.

With regard to this clone: A much larger clone lies one base from this, so it may be a read error. The chain links TRBV4-3 to TRBJ1-2; maybe TRBD1 (6 bases). The CDR3 length is 15 residues. Germline V gene lookup returns CDR1 LGHNA and CDR2 YSLEER. V was cut by 0 bases and J by 1 base, with 9 bases left in between. The CDR3 loop is CASSQEGASNYGYTF. In nucleotides, the CDR3 is TGCGCCAGCAGCCAAGAGGGGGCGAGTAACTATGGCTACACCTTC.

The chain couples TRBV24-1 to TRBJ2-2; 9 bases map to TRBD1. Germline V gene sequence: CDR1 KGHDR, CDR2 SFDVKD. This CDR3 has 13 amino acids. The V and J ends lost 10 bases and 6 bases, in that order; junction bases with no gene match: 5. The CDR3 spells CATRQGGAGELFF. CDR3 coding DNA: TGTGCCACTCGACAGGGGGGAGCCGGGGAGCTGTTTTTT.

This clone was detected ten times or more. The genes are TRBV5-6 and TRBJ1-3; no reliable D call. Germline V CDR1 and CDR2: SGHDT, YYEEEE. The CDR3 consists of 14 residues. V shed 0 bases and J shed 0 bases, with 4 bases lying between them. The DNA for the CDR3 is TGTGCCAGCAGCTTGGAGTTCTCTGGAAACACCATATATTTT. Encoded protein: CASSLEFSGNTIYF.

This clone was counted a single time. The chain's CDR3 is CAITGTENTEAFF. The CDR3 nucleotides are TGTGCCATCACCGGGACAGAGAACACTGAAGCTTTCTTT. The V and J genes are TRBV7-9 and TRBJ1-1, with 7 bases identical to TRBD1. In germline, CDR1 is SEHNR, CDR2 FQNEAQ (reference sequence). The CDR3 spans 13 residues. V gave up 10 bases and J gave up 1 base; unmatched junction bases: 6.

This clone was counted a single time. The chain links TRBV19 to TRBJ2-3, with TRBD1 identical over 9 bases. The ends lost 10 bases at V and 6 bases at J; junction bases unmatched: 17. Germline V gene data show CDR1 as LNHDA and CDR2 as SQIVND (reference sequence). The CDR3 is 16 amino acids. CDR3 bases: TGTGCCACTCGCCGAGGGGTGGGACAGGGACTTGATACGCAGTATTTT. Encoded protein: CATRRGVGQGLDTQYF.

The J gene is TRBJ2-3, the V gene TRBV5-4; possibly TRBD2 for D (5 bases). This CDR3 comprises 16 residues. V was clipped by 0 bases and J by 4 bases, with 15 bases between them. Germline V lookup: CDR1 SGHNT, CDR2 YYREEE (reference sequence). The CDR3 is CASSLAMAGGSDTQYF. The CDR3 nucleotides read TGTGCCAGCAGCTTGGCCATGGCGGGTGGTTCAGATACGCAGTATTTT.

The chain couples TRBV27 to TRBJ2-5; TRBD2 matches at 7 bases. The CDR3 covers 14 residues. The germline V gene has CDR1 MNHEY and CDR2 SMNVEV (reference sequence). V shed 2 bases and J 4 bases; nucleotides not matched to a gene: 4. As DNA, the CDR3 is TGTGCCAGCAGTTTAGCGGGGGTTGGAGAGACCCAGTACTTC. Its translation: CASSLAGVGETQYF.

The gene calls are TRBV27 and TRBJ1-2, with 7 bases identical to TRBD1. Germline V gene sequence: CDR1 MNHEY, CDR2 SMNVEV (reference sequence). J lost 2 bases, V lost 5 bases, and 5 bases had no gene match. This CDR3 region has 14 residues. CDR3 sequence reads: CASSRQGHNYGYTF. CDR3 DNA: TGTGCCAGCAGTCGACAGGGCCACAACTATGGCTACACCTTC.

This clone was seen a handful of times. The CDR3 sequence is CASSSQSQGGSPLHF. CDR3 nucleotides: TGTGCCAGCAGCTCCCAGAGCCAGGGCGGTTCACCCCTCCACTTT. The rearrangement uses TRBV5-4 and TRBJ1-6, with a possible D match to TRBD1 (5 bases). V shed 3 bases and J shed 9 bases, with 16 bases lying between them. The CDR3 sequence is 15 residues long. Germline values: CDR1 SGHNT, CDR2 YYREEE (reference sequence).

Details on this clone: This sample includes further DNA sequences coding for the same CDR3. J is TRBJ1-3 and V is TRBV18; no clear D gene. Trimming removed 3 bases from V and 0 bases from J, with 6 bases in between. Germline V CDR1 and CDR2: KGHSH, LQKENI. The CDR3 has 14 residues. The CDR3 sequence: CASSPTGSGNTIYF. The CDR3 DNA follows: TGTGCCAGCTCACCGACGGGCTCTGGAAACACCATATATTTT. Together with reference TRBV18 and TRBJ1-3, the CDR3 gives the full variable domain: NAGVMQNPRHLVRRRGQEARLRCSPMKGHSHVYWYRQLPEEGLKFMVYLQKENIIDESGMPKERFSAEFPKEGPSILRIQQVVRGDSAAYFCASSPTGSGNTIYFGEGSWLTVV.

This sequence joins TRBV7-9 and TRBJ2-1; weak D call: TRBD1 (6 bases). With 5 bases removed from V and 7 bases from J, the gap between germline ends came to 18 bases. The germline V gene has CDR1 SEHNR and CDR2 FQNEAQ (reference sequence). CDR3 size: 15 residues. The CDR3 loop is CASSTRDTSNNEQFF. CDR3 nucleotide sequence: TGTGCCAGCAGCACCCGGGACACCAGTAATAATGAGCAGTTCTTC.

The rearrangement joins TRBV9 to TRBJ1-2; no firm D call. Trimming left V 0 bases short and J 2 bases short, with 8 bases between. The CDR3 is 14 amino acids. The germline V gene has CDR1 SGDLS and CDR2 YYNGEE. CDR3 loop: CASSVGASNYGYTF. CDR3 nucleotide sequence: TGTGCCAGCAGCGTAGGGGCCAGCAACTATGGCTACACCTTC.

The chain links TRBV5-1 to TRBJ1-2; no reliable D call. This CDR3 region has 17 residues. Trimming shortened V by 1 base and J by 4 bases, and 20 bases separated the two germline ends. Germline V gene sequence: CDR1 SGHRS, CDR2 YFSETQ. CDR3 sequence reads: CASSLMGGSNLRYGYTF. The DNA for the CDR3 is TGCGCCAGCAGCTTGATGGGAGGGAGTAACTTGCGCTATGGCTACACCTTC.

The V and J genes are TRBV10-2 and TRBJ2-1, with 10 bases fitting TRBD2. CDR1 is WSHSY, CDR2 SAAADI, per germline. J lost 8 bases, V lost 8 bases, and 18 bases had no gene match. The CDR3 length is 17 residues. CDR3 nucleotides: TGCGCCAGCCACCAAATTGTGAGCGGGGGGGCCAATTATGAGCAGTTCTTC. Translating it yields CASHQIVSGGANYEQFF.

CDR3 amino acids: CASSRLDRGQETQYF. CDR3 coding DNA: TGTGCCAGCAGCCGACTCGACAGGGGGCAAGAGACCCAGTACTTC. The rearrangement links TRBV5-7 to TRBJ2-5; 9 bases align to TRBD1. TRBV5-7 is labeled an ORF, and its function is uncertain. V trimming: 4 bases; J trimming: 2 bases; junction bases outside the gene matches: 6. CDR3 length equals 15 residues.

The chain uses TRBV2 and TRBJ2-3; 7 bases are a match to TRBD2. Germline V gene lookup returns CDR1 SNHLY and CDR2 FYNNEI. This CDR3 comprises 13 residues. The trim removed 7 bases at V and 5 bases at J, leaving 6 bases unmatched. The CDR3 nucleotides read TGTGCCAGCATAGAACCGGGGGGAGATACGCAGTATTTT. As protein: CASIEPGGDTQYF.

The chain links TRBV2 to TRBJ1-2, with D unresolved. Trimming took 3 bases from V and 4 from J, leaving 9 bases between them. This CDR3 region has 13 residues. Germline loops: CDR1 SNHLY, CDR2 FYNNEI. The CDR3 nucleotides read TGTGCCAGCAGTGAGGAGGGCGGCTATGGCTACACCTTC. Its protein is CASSEEGGYGYTF.

The chain links TRBV5-1 to TRBJ2-1, with D hard to call. CDR3 length: 12 amino acids. CDR1 and CDR2 from the germline V gene are SGHRS and YFSETQ. V lost 0 bases and J lost 5, with 3 bases in between. CDR3 bases: TGCGCCAGCAGCTTGGAACACAATGAGCAGTTCTTC. Translating gives CASSLEHNEQFF.

The table lists this clone with a count of one. The V gene is TRBV6-5, the J gene TRBJ1-2; TRBD1 is a possible D gene (5 bases). V lost 5 bases and J lost 7, with 11 bases in between. CDR1 is MNHEY, CDR2 SVGAGI, per germline. The CDR3 contains 12 residues. The CDR3 loop is CASSLNGAGYTF. In nucleotides, the CDR3 is TGTGCCAGCAGTCTAAACGGGGCTGGCTACACCTTC.

This chain uses TRBV7-8 with TRBJ2-7, with D possibly matching TRBD2 (6 bases). The CDR3 has 13 amino acids. Germline V CDR1 and CDR2: SGHVS, FQNEAQ. With 4 bases removed from V and 3 bases from J, the gap between germline ends came to 10 bases. Written as DNA, the CDR3 is TGTGCCAGCAGCTCCGGAGGGGTCTACGAGCAGTACTTC. Translating it yields CASSSGGVYEQYF.

The V gene is TRBV19, the J gene TRBJ2-7, with 8 bases lining up with TRBD1. Germline CDR1 and CDR2: LNHDA and SQIVND (reference sequence). This CDR3 is built from 14 residues. V dropped 5 bases and J dropped 0; count of bases not matched to a gene: 3. The CDR3 is CASSRQGSSYEQYF. Written as DNA, the CDR3 is TGTGCCAGTAGTCGACAGGGGAGCTCCTACGAGCAGTACTTC. Full variable domain (rest looked up from reference TRBV19 and TRBJ2-7): DGGITQSPKYLFRKEGQNVTLSCEQNLNHDAMYWYRQDPGQGLRLIYYSQIVNDFQKGDIAEGYSVSREKKESFPLTVTSAQKNPTAFYLCASSRQGSSYEQYFGPGTRLTVT.

This rearrangement joins TRBV6-2 or TRBV6-3 to TRBJ1-1; D unresolved. Germline assignment: CDR1 MNHEY and CDR2 SVGEGT. The CDR3 spans 13 residues. Trimming shortened V by 3 bases and J by 1 base, and 6 bases separated the two germline ends. The CDR3 region has the DNA TGTGCCAGCAGTTATGGGGAGAACACTGAAGCTTTCTTT. Translated: CASSYGENTEAFF.

The rearrangement uses TRBV15 and TRBJ1-2, with 12 positions matching TRBD1. From germline, CDR1 is LNHNV and CDR2 YYDKDF (reference sequence). V shed 0 bases, J shed 4 bases, and the junction held 3 bases outside the gene matches. The CDR3 length is 16 residues. Here the CDR3 DNA reads TGTGCCACCAGCAGAGATTTGGGACAGGGGGCCTATGGCTACACCTTC. Amino acids: CATSRDLGQGAYGYTF. The entire variable domain, with the rest obtained from reference TRBV15 and TRBJ1-2, is as follows: DAMVIQNPRYQVTQFGKPVTLSCSQTLNHNVMYWYQQKSSQAPKLLFHYYDKDFNNEADTPDNFQSRRPNTSFCFLDIRSPGLGDTAMYLCATSRDLGQGAYGYTFGSGTRLTVV.

This clone occurred a few times. The chain carries TRBV28 and TRBJ1-5; D unresolved. The CDR3 sequence is 11 residues long. Between the trimmed V and J ends, which lost 6 bases and 6 bases, there was a span of 6 bases. Germline values: CDR1 MDHEN, CDR2 SYDVKM. The chain's CDR3 is CASRSRQPQHF. In nucleotides, the CDR3 is TGTGCCAGCAGGTCTCGTCAGCCCCAGCATTTT. The full variable domain, rest sourced from reference TRBV28 and TRBJ1-5, is DVKVTQSSRYLVKRTGEKVFLECVQDMDHENMFWYRQDPGLGLRLIYFSYDVKMKEKGDIPEGYSVSREKKERFSLILESASTNQTSMYLCASRSRQPQHFGDGTRLSIL.